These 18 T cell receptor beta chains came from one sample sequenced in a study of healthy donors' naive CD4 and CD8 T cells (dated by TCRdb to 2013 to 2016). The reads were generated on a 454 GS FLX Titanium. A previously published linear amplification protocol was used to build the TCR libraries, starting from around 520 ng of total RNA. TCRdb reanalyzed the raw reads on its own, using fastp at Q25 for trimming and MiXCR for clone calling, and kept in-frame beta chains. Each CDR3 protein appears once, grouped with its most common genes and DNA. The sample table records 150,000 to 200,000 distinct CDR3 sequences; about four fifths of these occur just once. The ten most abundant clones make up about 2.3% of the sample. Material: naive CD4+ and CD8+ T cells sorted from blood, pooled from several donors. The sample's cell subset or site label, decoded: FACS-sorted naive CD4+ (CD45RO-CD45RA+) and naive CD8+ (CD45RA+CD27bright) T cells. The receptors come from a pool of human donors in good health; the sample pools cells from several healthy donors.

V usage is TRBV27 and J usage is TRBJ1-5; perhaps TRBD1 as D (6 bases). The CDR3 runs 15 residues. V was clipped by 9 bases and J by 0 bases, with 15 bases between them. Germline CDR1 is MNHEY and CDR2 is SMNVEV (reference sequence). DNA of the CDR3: TGTGCCAGTCTCGACAGGTGGAATAGCAATCAGCCCCAGCATTTT. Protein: CASLDRWNSNQPQHF.

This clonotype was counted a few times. CDR3 DNA sequence: TGTGCCAGCAGTCTAGGTACTGGTACTGAAGCTTTCTTT. Its translation: CASSLGTGTEAFF. The V gene is TRBV27, the J gene TRBJ1-1; D unresolved. With 5 bases removed from V and 5 bases from J, the gap between germline ends came to 12 bases. Germline V gene data show CDR1 as MNHEY and CDR2 as SMNVEV (reference sequence). This CDR3 region has 13 residues.

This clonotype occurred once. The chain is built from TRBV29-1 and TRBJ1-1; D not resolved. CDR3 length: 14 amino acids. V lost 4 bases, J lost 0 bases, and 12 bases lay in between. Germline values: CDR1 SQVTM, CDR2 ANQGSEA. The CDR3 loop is CSVGRLIMNTEAFF. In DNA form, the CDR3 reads TGCAGCGTTGGCCGTCTTATAATGAACACTGAAGCTTTCTTT.

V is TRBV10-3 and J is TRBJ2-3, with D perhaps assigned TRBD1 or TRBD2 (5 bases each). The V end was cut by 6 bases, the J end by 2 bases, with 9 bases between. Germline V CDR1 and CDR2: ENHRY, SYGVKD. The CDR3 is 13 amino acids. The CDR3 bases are TGTGCCATCAGAGGGACCGCCACAGATACGCAGTATTTT. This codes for CAIRGTATDTQYF.

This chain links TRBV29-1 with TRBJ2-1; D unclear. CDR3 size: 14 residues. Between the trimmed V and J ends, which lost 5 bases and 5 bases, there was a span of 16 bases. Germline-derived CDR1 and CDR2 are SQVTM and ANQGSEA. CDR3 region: CSVPFGVIDNEQFF. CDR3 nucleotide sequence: TGCAGCGTTCCTTTCGGAGTAATAGACAATGAGCAGTTCTTC.

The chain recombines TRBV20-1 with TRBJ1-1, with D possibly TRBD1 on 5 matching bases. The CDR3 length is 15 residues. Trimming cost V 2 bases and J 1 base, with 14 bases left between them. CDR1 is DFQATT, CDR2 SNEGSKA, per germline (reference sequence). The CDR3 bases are TGCAGTGCTAGACAAACCGGGACGGAGAACACTGAAGCTTTCTTT. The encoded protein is CSARQTGTENTEAFF.

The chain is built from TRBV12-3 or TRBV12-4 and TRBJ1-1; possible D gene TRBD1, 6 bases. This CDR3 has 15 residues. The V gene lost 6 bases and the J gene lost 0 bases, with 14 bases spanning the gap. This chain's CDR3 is CASRPPTGLNTEAFF. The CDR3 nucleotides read TGTGCCAGCAGGCCTCCCACAGGGCTGAACACTGAAGCTTTCTTT.

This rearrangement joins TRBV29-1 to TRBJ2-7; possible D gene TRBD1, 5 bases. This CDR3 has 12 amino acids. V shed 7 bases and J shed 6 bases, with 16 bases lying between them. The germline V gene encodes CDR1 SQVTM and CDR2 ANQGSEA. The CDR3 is CSARRATSEQYF. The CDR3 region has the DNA TGCAGCGCCCGCAGGGCTACATCCGAGCAGTACTTC.

The CDR3 spells CASRQDRATEAFF. CDR3 bases: TGTGCCAGCCGCCAGGACAGGGCTACTGAAGCTTTCTTT. The V and J genes are TRBV2 and TRBJ1-1, with 8 bases identical to TRBD1. This CDR3 has 13 amino acids. CDR1 is SNHLY, CDR2 FYNNEI, per germline. The junction had 7 bases not matched to a gene; V was cut back by 8 bases and J by 5 bases. Drawing the rest from reference TRBV2 and TRBJ1-1, the complete variable domain is EPEVTQTPSHQVTQMGQEVILRCVPISNHLYFYWYRQILGQKVEFLVSFYNNEISEKSEIFDDQFSVERPDGSNFTLKIRSTKLEDSAMYFCASRQDRATEAFFGQGTRLTVV.

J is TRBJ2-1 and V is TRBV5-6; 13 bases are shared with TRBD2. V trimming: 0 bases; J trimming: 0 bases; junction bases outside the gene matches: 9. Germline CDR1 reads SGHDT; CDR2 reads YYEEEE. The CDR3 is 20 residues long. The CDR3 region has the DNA TGTGCCAGCAGCTTGGCCAAGAGGACTAGCGGGAGTAGCTCCTACAATGAGCAGTTCTTC. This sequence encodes CASSLAKRTSGSSSYNEQFF. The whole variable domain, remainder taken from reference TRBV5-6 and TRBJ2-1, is DAGVTQSPTHLIKTRGQQVTLRCSPKSGHDTVSWYQQALGQGPQFIFQYYEEEERQRGNFPDRFSGHQFPNYSSELNVNALLLGDSALYLCASSLAKRTSGSSSYNEQFFGPGTRLTVL.

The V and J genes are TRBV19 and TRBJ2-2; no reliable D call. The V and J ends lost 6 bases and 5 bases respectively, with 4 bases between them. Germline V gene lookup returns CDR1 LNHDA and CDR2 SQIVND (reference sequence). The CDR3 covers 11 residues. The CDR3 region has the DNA TGTGCCAGTAGGGAGACCGGGGAGCTGTTTTTT. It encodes CASRETGELFF.

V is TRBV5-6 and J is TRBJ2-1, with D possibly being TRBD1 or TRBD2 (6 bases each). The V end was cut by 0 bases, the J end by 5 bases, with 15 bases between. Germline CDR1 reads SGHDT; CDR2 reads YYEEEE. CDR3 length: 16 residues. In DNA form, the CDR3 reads TGTGCCAGCAGCTTGGATTTGCGGGGACATAACAATGAGCAGTTCTTC. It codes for CASSLDLRGHNNEQFF.

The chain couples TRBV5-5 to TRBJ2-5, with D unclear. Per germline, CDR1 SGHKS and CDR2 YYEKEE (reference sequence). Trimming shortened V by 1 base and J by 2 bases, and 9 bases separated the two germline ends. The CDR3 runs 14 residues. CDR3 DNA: TGTGCCAGCAGCTTGAGGTCGGATCAAGAGACCCAGTACTTC. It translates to CASSLRSDQETQYF.

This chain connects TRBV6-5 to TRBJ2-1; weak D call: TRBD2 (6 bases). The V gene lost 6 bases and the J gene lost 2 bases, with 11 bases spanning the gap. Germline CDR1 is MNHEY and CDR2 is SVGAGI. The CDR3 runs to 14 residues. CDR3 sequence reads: CASRRGLAYNEQFF. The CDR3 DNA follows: TGTGCCAGCAGACGGGGACTGGCCTACAATGAGCAGTTCTTC.

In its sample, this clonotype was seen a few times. CDR3 sequence reads: CASTQPDRGNTGELFF. The CDR3 DNA is TGTGCCAGCACCCAACCGGATAGGGGGAACACCGGGGAGCTGTTTTTT. V and J are TRBV2 and TRBJ2-2; D is possibly TRBD1 (5 bases). V was pared by 7 bases and J by 1 base, with 16 bases between. The CDR3 is 16 amino acids. Germline V CDR1 and CDR2: SNHLY, FYNNEI.

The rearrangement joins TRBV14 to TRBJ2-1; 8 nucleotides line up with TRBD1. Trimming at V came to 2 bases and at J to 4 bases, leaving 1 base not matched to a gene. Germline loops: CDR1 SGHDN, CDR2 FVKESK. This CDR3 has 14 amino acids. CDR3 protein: CASSQNRGYNEQFF. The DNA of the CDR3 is TGTGCCAGCAGCCAAAACAGGGGGTACAATGAGCAGTTCTTC.

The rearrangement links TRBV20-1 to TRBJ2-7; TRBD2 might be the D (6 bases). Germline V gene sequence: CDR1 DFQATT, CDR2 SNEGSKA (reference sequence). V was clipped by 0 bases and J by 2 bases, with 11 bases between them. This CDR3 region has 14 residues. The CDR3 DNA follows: TGCAGTGCTAGAGATATGGCGGGGACCTACGAGCAGTACTTC. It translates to CSARDMAGTYEQYF.

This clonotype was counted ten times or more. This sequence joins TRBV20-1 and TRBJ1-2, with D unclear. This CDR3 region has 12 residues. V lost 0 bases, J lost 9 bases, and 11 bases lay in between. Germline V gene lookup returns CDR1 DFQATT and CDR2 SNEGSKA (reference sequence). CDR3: CSARDLESRYTF. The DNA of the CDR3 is TGCAGTGCTAGAGATCTTGAGAGTCGCTACACCTTC.